This T cell receptor (beta chain) was identified during a study of cytomegalovirus exposure and HLA in healthy donors. Study-level points and caveats: Rarity characterized most TCR sequences, yet some public TCRs appeared in many donors.

CDR1 and CDR2 (germline): SGDLS, YYNGEE. The CDR3 covers 14 residues. Trimming left V 4 bases short and J 4 bases short, with 14 bases between. The donors belonged to the approximately 120-subject validation cohort, separate from the approximately 700-subject first cohort. Assay: immunoSEQ multiplex PCR; the TCRdb copy retains only in-frame clones and omits some. The table records 95,000 to 150,000 clones, over 90% of them present only once. A word on this clone: What it binds is unknown.

The chain uses TRBV9 and TRBJ1-1; unclear D gene. The source is a woman aged 18-30 years in good health and CMV-seronegative. Sequencing used PBMCs. CDR3 sequence (DNA): TGTGCCAGCAGCCTTCTAGGCGAGGGCACTGAAGCTTTCTTT. Translation gives CASSLLGEGTEAFF.